This T cell receptor (beta chain) is drawn from a study of blood T cell repertoires in COVID-19. As for the study in general: Sites in the United States, Italy and Spain provided acute and convalescent COVID-19 samples. PBMCs, B-cell-depleted T cells, or T cells were the source of the cDNA or gDNA that made up the material.

In the authors' methods: Reference gene primers were amplified, and this amplification served to estimate nucleated cell counts. Clones were sequenced by immunoSEQ multiplex PCR, and TCRdb holds only the in-frame ones, with some missing. V, J and clone size reflect that table, while D and trimming were determined from the DNA. The sample yields around 250,000 clones, around four fifths seen once. The J segment lost 4 bases and the V segment lost 4 bases, leaving 12 bases of the junction unmatched. The germline V gene encodes CDR1 MGHRA and CDR2 YSYEKL. The CDR3 is 16 amino acids. Source material: peripheral blood. This clonotype originated in a man aged 35 to 55 with active or convalescent COVID-19. The chain is built from TRBV4-1 and TRBJ2-7; 8 bases are a match to TRBD1. This CDR3 reads CASSRPPGTGRYEQYF. The CDR3 DNA reads TGCGCCAGCAGCCGCCCCCCCGGGACAGGCCGTTACGAGCAGTACTTC.